A single T cell receptor beta chain is shown here with its context. Its matching antigen is unknown. The source of the sample is a study of OX40 agonist ivuxolimab in advanced cancers. Study background: Among those enrolled, mean age was about 60 years (range about 23 to 85) and 82.7% were male. Study-wide results and limits: The antigens recognized by the expanded peripheral T cells, that is their antigen specificity, were not determined.

V shed 2 bases, J shed 5 bases, and the junction held 4 bases outside the gene matches. Germline V gene sequence: CDR1 MNHEY, CDR2 SVGAGI. The CDR3 consists of 15 residues. Sequenced by immunoSEQ multiplex PCR; TCRdb stores in-frame clones only, minus some. The sample records fewer than 30,000 clones, about 86% being singletons. The receptor's source is an adult with an advanced solid tumor such as melanoma, head and neck, liver or kidney cancer. The specimen was CD4+ or CD8+ T cells sorted from blood, collected in a trial of the OX40 agonist ivuxolimab. This chain connects TRBV6-5 to TRBJ1-2, with 11 nucleotides matching TRBD1. The CDR3 bases are TGTGCCAGCAGTTACGGACAGGGGGCGGGTTATGGCTACACCTTC. It specifies CASSYGQGAGYGYTF.